This TCR beta chain was profiled in a study of beta chain features in type 1 diabetes. Since all of the isolated RNA was reverse transcribed, expressed TCRB transcripts were what got sequenced. The table came from immunoSEQ multiplex PCR; TCRdb's copy has only in-frame clones and leaves some out. The top ten hold 0.045% to 0.06% of the sample, which has fewer than 550,000 clones, around 10% seen once. Purities over 98% were achieved in all sorted populations. The table lists this clone with many counts. The antigen remains unidentified. CDR3 length equals 12 residues. V shed 5 bases and J shed 8 bases, with 13 bases lying between them. Germline V gene data show CDR1 as SQVTM and CDR2 as ANQGSEA. General observations from the study: In all four CD4+ subsets, TCRB CDR3 length was significantly, moderately reduced in type 1 diabetes. The naive, central memory and Treg TCRB repertoires looked more alike in patients than they did in healthy donors.

The V gene is TRBV29-1, the J gene TRBJ2-1; the D is unclear. The sample comprised naive CD4+ T cells from blood. The clonotype was recovered from a young woman in good health. CDR3 bases: TGCAGCGTTAAACTTCAGGCGGATGAGCAGTTCTTC. Translating it yields CSVKLQADEQFF.